This T cell receptor (beta chain) was documented in a study of beta chain features in type 1 diabetes. Overall study: The number of sorted cells examined across all samples was around 110 million.

Sequencing targeted expressed TCRB transcripts, as all isolated RNA had been reverse transcribed. This table comes from immunoSEQ multiplex PCR, and its TCRdb copy is limited to in-frame clones, with some not included. Of 280,000 or so clones listed, approximately 16% are singletons. J gave up 3 bases and V 6 bases, and 7 bases lay outside the gene matches. Germline CDR1 reads MDHEN; CDR2 reads SYDVKM. The CDR3 spans 14 residues. To note about this clone: Its cognate antigen is unknown.

Study-wide results and caveats: Type 1 diabetes patients had TCRB CDR3s that were shorter (moderately but significantly so) in all four CD4+ subsets. The study found that naive, central memory and Treg TCRB repertoires appeared more similar in patients than in healthy donors.

Material for sequencing was naive CD4+ T cells from blood. The genes are TRBV28 and TRBJ1-1; TRBD1 agrees at 7 bases. The sequence was obtained from a man younger than 30 with type 1 diabetes. The CDR3 DNA is TGTGCCAGCAGCTCGACAGGGTTTTACACTGAAGCTTTCTTT. Encoded protein: CASSSTGFYTEAFF.